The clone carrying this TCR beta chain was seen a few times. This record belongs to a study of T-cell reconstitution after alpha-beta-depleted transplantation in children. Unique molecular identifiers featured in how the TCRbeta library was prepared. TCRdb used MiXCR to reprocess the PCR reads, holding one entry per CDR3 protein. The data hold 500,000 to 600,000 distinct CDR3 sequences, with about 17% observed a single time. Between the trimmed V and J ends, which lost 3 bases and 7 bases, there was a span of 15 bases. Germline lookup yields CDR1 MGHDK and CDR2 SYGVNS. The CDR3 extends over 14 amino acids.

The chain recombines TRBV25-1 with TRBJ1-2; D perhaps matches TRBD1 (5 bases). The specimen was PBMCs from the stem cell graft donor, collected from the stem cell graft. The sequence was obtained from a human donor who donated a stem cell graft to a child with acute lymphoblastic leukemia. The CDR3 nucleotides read TGTGCCAGCAGTGACCAGGGTCGGGGATTTGGCTACACCTTC. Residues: CASSDQGRGFGYTF.